This T cell receptor beta chain came from a study of shared clonotypes between healthy human individuals. The table came from immunoSEQ multiplex PCR; TCRdb's copy has only in-frame clones and leaves some out. This table has some 500,000 clones, roughly 95% appearing once. Study-level findings and limits: Though the depth was large, rarefaction showed that sorted-subset sequencing was incomplete. Among non-shared clonotypes, generation probabilities were lower than among those shared by all four donors.

Points on this clone: What it binds is unknown.

Germline CDR1 SGHRS, CDR2 YFSETQ. CDR3 length: 15 amino acids. The V end lost 6 bases, the J end lost 5 bases, and 20 bases lay between the germline ends. The receptor was derived from a young woman in good health. The chain combines TRBV5-1 with TRBJ1-1, with a tentative D call TRBD1 (6 bases). Sequencing was carried out using naive CD4+ T cells sorted from blood. The subset: CD45RA+ positively selected. The chain's CDR3 is CASNASPGAGTEAFF. The CDR3 coding sequence is TGCGCCAGCAACGCTTCCCCAGGGGCAGGGACTGAAGCTTTCTTT.